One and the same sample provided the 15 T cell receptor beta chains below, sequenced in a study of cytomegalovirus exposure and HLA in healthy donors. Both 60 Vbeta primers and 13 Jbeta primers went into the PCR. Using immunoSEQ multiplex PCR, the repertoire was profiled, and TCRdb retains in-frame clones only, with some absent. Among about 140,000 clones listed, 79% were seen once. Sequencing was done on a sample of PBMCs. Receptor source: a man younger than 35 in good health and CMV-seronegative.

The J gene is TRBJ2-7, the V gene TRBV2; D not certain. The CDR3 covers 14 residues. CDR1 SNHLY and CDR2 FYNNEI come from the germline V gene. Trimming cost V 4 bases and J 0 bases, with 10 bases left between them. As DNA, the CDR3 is TGTGCCAGCAGTGGGCCGAGGAGCTCCTACGAGCAGTACTTC. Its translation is CASSGPRSSYEQYF.

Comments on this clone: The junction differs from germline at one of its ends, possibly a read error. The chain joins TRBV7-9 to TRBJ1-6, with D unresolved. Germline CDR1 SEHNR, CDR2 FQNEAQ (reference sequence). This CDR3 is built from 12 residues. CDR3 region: CSSSPGATPLHF. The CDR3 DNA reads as TGTTCCAGCAGCCCCGGAGCGACACCCCTCCACTTT.

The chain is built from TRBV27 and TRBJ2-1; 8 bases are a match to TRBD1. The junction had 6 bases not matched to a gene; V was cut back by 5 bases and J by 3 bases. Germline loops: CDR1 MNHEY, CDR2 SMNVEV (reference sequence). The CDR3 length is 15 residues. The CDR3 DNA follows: TGTGCCAGCAGTCCCGGGACAGGAGTCTACAATGAGCAGTTCTTC. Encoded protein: CASSPGTGVYNEQFF.

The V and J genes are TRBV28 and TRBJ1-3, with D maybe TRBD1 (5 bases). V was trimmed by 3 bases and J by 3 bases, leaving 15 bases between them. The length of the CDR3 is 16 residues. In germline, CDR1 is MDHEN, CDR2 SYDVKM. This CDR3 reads CASSFLFGRVGNTIYF. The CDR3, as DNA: TGTGCCAGCAGTTTTCTATTTGGCAGGGTTGGAAACACCATATATTTT.

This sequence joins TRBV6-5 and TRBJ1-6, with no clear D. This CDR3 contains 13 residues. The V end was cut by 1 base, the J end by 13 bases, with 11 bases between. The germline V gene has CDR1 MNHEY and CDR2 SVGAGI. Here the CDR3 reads CASSYFHSFPLHF. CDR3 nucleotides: TGTGCCAGCAGTTACTTCCACAGTTTCCCCCTCCACTTT.

In nucleotides, the CDR3 is TGTGCCAGCACCTCTTTTAGCAGGGAGCTGTTTTTT. Amino acid sequence: CASTSFSRELFF. The rearrangement uses TRBV2 and TRBJ2-2; D gene unclear. V lost 7 bases and J 9 bases, leaving 12 bases between the germline ends. The CDR3 consists of 12 residues. CDR1 SNHLY and CDR2 FYNNEI come from the germline V gene.

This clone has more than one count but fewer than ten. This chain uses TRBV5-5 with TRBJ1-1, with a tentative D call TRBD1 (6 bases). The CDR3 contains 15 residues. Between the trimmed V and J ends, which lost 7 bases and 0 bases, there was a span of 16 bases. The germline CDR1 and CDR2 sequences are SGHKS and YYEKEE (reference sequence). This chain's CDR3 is CASLSLGTLNTEAFF. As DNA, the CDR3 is TGTGCCAGCTTATCTCTTGGGACACTGAACACTGAAGCTTTCTTT.

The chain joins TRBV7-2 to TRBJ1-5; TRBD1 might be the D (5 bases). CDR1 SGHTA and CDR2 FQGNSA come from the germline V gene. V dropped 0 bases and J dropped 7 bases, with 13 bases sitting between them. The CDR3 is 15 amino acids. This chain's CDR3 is CASSLALGQGQPQHF. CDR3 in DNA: TGTGCCAGCAGCTTAGCGCTTGGGCAGGGCCAGCCCCAGCATTTT.

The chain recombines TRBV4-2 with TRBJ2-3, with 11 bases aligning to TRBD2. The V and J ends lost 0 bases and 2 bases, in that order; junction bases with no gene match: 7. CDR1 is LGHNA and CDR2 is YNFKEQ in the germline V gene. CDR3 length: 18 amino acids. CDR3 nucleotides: TGTGCCAGCAGCCAAGATTTCCTAGCGGGGGGCCTCACAGATACGCAGTATTTT. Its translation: CASSQDFLAGGLTDTQYF.

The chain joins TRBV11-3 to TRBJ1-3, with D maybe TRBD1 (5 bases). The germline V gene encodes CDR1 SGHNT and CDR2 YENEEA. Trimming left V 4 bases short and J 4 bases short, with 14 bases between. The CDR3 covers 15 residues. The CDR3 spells CASSSTGSLGNTIYF. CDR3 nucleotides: TGTGCCAGCAGCTCTACAGGATCCTTAGGAAACACCATATATTTT.

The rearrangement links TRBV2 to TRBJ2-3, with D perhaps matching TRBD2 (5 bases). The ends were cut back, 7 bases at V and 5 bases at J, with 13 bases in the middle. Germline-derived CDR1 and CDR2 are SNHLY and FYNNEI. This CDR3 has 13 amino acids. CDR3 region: CASTEAGRDTQYF. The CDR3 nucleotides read TGTGCCAGCACCGAGGCGGGTAGAGATACGCAGTATTTT.

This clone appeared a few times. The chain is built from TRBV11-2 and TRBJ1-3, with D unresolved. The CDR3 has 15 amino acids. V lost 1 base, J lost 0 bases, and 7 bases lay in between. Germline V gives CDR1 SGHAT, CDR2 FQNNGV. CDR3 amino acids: CASSLGAASGNTIYF. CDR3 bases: TGTGCCAGCAGCTTAGGGGCAGCCTCTGGAAACACCATATATTTT.

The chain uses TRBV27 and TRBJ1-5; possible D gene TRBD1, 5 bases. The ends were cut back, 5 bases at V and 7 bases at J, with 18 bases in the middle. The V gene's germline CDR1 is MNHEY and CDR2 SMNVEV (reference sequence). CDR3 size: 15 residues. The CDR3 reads CASSTSARASQPQHF. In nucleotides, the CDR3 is TGTGCCAGCAGTACCTCGGCCAGGGCATCACAGCCCCAGCATTTT.

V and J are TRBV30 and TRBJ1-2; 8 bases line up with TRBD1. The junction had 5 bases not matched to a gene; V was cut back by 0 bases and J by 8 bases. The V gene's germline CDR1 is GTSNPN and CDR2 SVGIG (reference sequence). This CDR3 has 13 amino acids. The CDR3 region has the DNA TGTGCCTGGAGTGTACAGGGGGAGAGGGGCTACACCTTC. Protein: CAWSVQGERGYTF. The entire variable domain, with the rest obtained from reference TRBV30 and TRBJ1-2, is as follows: SQTIHQWPATLVQPVGSPLSLECTVEGTSNPNLYWYRQAAGRGLQLLFYSVGIGQISSEVPQNLSASRPQDRQFILSSKKLLLSDSGFYLCAWSVQGERGYTFGSGTRLTVV.

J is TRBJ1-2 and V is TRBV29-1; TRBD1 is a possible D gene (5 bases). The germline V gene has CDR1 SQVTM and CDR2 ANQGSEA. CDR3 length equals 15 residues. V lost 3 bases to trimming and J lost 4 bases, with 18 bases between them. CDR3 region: CSVDRGSGDSYGYTF. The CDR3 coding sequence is TGCAGCGTTGATCGAGGATCGGGGGATAGCTATGGCTACACCTTC.